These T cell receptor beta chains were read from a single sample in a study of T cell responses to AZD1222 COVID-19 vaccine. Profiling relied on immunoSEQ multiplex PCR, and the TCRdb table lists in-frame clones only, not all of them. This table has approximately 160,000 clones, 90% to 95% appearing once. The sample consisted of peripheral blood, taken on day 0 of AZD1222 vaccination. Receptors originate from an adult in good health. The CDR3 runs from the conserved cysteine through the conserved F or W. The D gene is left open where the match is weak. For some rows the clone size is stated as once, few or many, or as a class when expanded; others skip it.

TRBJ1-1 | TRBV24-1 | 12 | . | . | TGTGCCACCAGTGACAAGAGGGGTCTGGCTTTCTTT | CATSDKRGLAFF
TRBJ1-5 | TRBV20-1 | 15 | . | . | TGCAGTGCTAGTTGGAATATACAGGAGAATCAGCCCCAGCATTTT | CSASWNIQENQPQHF
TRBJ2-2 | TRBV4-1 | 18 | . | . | TGCGCCAGCAGCCTTTCCCGGGGCCACTTGGGGGTCACCGGGGAGCTGTTTTTT | CASSLSRGHLGVTGELFF
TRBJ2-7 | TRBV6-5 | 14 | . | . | TGTGCCAGCAGTTACTCAACGCCGGGCTACGAGCAGTACTTC | CASSYSTPGYEQYF
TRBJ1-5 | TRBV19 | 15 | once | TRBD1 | TGTGCCAGTAATACAGGGGGAGGCGCGAATCAGCCCCAGCATTTT | CASNTGGGANQPQHF
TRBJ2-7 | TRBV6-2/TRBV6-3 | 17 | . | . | TGTGCCAGCAGTTACTCGAAAATGGCGAACTCCATTTACGAGCAGTACTTC | CASSYSKMANSIYEQYF
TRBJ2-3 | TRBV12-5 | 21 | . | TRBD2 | TGTGCTAGTGGTTTGGTACTCACCCATAGCGGGGGGGCCCATCACGCAGATACGCAGTATTTT | CASGLVLTHSGGAHHADTQYF
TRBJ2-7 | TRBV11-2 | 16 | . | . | TGTGCCAGCAGCAACCCCTCCCCGGACAGCTCCTACGAGCAGTACTTC | CASSNPSPDSSYEQYF
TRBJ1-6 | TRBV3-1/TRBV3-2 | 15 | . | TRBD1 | TGTGCCAGCAGCCAATTGACAGGGTCTAGTTCACCCCTCCACTTT | CASSQLTGSSSPLHF
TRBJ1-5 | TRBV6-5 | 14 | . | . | TGTGCCAGCAGTTACTCCGGGCCATATCAGCCCCAGCATTTT | CASSYSGPYQPQHF